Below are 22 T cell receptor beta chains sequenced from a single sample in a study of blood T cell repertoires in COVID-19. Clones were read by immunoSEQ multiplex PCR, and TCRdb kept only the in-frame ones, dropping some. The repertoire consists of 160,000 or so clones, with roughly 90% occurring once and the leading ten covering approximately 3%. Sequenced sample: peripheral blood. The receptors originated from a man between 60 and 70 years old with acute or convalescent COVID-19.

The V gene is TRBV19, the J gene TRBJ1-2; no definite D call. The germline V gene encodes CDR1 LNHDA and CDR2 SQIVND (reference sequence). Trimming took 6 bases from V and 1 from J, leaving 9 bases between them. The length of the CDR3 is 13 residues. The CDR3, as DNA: TGTGCCAGTAGAGGCGGGAATAACTATGGCTACACCTTC. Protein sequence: CASRGGNNYGYTF.

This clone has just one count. For the CDR3, the DNA is TGTGCCAGTAGTACATATCAGGGAACTGAAGCTTTCTTT. The encoded protein is CASSTYQGTEAFF. V usage is TRBV19 and J usage is TRBJ1-1; perhaps TRBD1 as D (5 bases). The CDR3 sequence is 13 residues long. Germline CDR1 is LNHDA and CDR2 is SQIVND (reference sequence). Trimming pared 4 bases from V and 5 bases from J, leaving 11 bases between.

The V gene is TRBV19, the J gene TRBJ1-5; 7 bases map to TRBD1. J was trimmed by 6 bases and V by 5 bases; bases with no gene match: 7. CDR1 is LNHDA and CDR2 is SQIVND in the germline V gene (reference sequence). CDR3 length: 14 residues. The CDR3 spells CASSPTGNGQPQHF. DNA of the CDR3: TGTGCCAGTAGTCCGACAGGGAATGGTCAGCCCCAGCATTTT.

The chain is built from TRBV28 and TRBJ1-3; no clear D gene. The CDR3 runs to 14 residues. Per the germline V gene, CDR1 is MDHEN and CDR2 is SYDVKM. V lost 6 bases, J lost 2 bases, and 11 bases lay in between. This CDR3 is CASRGGNTGNTIYF. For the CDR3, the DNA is TGTGCCAGCAGGGGAGGGAACACTGGAAACACCATATATTTT. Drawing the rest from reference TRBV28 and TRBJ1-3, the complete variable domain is DVKVTQSSRYLVKRTGEKVFLECVQDMDHENMFWYRQDPGLGLRLIYFSYDVKMKEKGDIPEGYSVSREKKERFSLILESASTNQTSMYLCASRGGNTGNTIYFGEGSWLTVV.

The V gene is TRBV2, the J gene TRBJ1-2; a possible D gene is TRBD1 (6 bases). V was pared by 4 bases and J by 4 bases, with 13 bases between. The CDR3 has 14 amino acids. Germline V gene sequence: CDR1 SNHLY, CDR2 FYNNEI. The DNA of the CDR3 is TGTGCCAGCAGTGGGACTCGGGGGGCCTATGGCTACACCTTC. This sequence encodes CASSGTRGAYGYTF.

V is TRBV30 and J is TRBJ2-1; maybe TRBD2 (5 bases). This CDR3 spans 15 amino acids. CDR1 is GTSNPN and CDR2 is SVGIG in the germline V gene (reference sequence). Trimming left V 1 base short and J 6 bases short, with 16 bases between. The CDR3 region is CAWSAGSDSSNEQFF. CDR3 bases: TGTGCCTGGAGTGCCGGTAGCGATAGCAGCAATGAGCAGTTCTTC.

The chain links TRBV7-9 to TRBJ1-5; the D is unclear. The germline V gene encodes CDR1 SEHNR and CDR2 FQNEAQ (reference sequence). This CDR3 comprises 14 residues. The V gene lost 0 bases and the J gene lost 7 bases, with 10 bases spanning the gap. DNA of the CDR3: TGTGCCAGCAGCTTAGCCCGGGATGGCCAGCCCCAGCATTTT. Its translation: CASSLARDGQPQHF.

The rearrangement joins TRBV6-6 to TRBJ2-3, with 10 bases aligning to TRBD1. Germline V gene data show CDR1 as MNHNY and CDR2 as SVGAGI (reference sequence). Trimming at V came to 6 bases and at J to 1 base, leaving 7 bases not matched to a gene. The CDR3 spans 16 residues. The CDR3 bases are TGTGCCAGCAGGATGACAGGGGGCGCAGGCACAGATACGCAGTATTTT. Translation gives CASRMTGGAGTDTQYF.

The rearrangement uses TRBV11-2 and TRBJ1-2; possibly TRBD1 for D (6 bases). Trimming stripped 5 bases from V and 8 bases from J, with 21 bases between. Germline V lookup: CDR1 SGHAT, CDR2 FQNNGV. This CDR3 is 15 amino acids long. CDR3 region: CASSLGAGVVLGYTF. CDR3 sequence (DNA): TGTGCCAGCAGCCTTGGGGCAGGGGTCGTCCTGGGCTACACCTTC.

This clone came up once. CDR3 sequence (DNA): TGTGCCAGCAGTGAACGGGACAGATTTAGCTATGGCTACACCTTC. Its translation is CASSERDRFSYGYTF. This chain links TRBV6-1 with TRBJ1-2, with 7 bases matching TRBD1. Germline V gene data show CDR1 as MNHNS and CDR2 as SASEGT. Trimming removed 2 bases from V and 4 bases from J; junction bases left unmatched: 7. This CDR3 has 15 residues.

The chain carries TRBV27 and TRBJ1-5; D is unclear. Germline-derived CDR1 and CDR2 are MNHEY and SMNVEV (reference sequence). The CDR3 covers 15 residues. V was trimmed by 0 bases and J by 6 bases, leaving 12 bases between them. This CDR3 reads CASSLSWGAGQPQHF. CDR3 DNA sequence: TGTGCCAGCAGTTTATCGTGGGGTGCGGGTCAGCCCCAGCATTTT.

The CDR3 sequence is CASSQTKTSGGPTPYDTQYF. The CDR3 bases are TGTGCCAGCAGCCAAACTAAGACTAGCGGGGGGCCGACCCCGTATGATACGCAGTATTTT. The gene calls are TRBV4-2 and TRBJ2-3; 13 positions match TRBD2. With 2 bases clipped from V and 6 bases from J, the junction kept 17 bases outside the gene matches. CDR3 length: 20 residues. Germline CDR1 LGHNA, CDR2 YNFKEQ.

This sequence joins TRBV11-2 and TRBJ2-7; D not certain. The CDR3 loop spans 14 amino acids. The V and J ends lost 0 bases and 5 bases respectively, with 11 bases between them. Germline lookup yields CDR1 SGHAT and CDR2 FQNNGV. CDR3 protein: CASSLDIPGNEQYF. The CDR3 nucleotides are TGTGCCAGCAGCTTAGACATACCTGGCAACGAGCAGTACTTC. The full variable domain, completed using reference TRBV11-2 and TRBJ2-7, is EAGVAQSPRYKIIEKRQSVAFWCNPISGHATLYWYQQILGQGPKLLIQFQNNGVVDDSQLPKDRFSAERLKGVDSTLKIQPAKLEDSAVYLCASSLDIPGNEQYFGPGTRLTVT.

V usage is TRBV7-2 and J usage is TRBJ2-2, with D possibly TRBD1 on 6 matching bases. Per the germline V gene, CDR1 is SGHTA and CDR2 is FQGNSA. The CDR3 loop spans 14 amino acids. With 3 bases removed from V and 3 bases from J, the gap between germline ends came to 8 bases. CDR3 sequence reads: CASSLAGDTGELFF. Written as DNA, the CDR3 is TGTGCCAGCAGCTTGGCAGGGGACACCGGGGAGCTGTTTTTT.

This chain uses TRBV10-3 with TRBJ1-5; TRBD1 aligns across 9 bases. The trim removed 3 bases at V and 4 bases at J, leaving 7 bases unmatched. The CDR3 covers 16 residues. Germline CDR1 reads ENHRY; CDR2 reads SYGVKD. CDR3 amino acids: CAISDSKGQGNQPQHF. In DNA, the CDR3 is TGTGCCATCAGTGACAGTAAGGGACAGGGAAATCAGCCCCAGCATTTT.

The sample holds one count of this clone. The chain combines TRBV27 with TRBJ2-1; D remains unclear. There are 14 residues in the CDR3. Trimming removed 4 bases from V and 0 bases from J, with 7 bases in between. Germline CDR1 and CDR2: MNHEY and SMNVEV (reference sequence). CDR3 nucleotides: TGTGCCAGCAGTTACCTGAGCTCCTACAATGAGCAGTTCTTC. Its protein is CASSYLSSYNEQFF.

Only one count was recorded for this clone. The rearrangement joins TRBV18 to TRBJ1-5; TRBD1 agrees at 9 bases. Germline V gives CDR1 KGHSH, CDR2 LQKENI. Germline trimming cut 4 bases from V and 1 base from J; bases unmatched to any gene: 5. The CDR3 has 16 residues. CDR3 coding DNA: TGTGCCAGCTCACTTACAGGGGGCAGGAGCAATCAGCCCCAGCATTTT. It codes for CASSLTGGRSNQPQHF.

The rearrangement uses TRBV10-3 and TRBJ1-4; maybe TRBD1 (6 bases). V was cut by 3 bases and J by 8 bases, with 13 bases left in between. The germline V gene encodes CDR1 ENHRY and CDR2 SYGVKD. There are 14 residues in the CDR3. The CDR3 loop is CAISDGGAGEKLFF. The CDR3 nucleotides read TGTGCCATCAGTGACGGGGGGGCAGGGGAAAAACTGTTTTTT.

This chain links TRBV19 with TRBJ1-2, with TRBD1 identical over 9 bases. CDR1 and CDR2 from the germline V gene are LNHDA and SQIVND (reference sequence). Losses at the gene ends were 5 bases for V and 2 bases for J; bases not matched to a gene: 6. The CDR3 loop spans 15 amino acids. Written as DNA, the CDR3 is TGTGCCAGTAGTTCCCCGGACAGGGGAAACTATGGCTACACCTTC. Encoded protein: CASSSPDRGNYGYTF.

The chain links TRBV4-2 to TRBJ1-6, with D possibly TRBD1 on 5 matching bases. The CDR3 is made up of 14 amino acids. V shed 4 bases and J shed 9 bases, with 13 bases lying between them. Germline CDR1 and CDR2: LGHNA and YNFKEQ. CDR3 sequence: CASSRETELSPLHF. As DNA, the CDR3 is TGTGCCAGCAGCCGAGAGACAGAGCTTTCACCCCTCCACTTT.

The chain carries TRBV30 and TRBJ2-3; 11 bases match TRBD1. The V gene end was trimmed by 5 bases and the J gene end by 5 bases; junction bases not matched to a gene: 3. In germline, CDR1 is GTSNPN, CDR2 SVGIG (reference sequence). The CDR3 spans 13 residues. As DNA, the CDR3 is TGTGCCTGGGGACAGGGGGCGAGAGATACGCAGTATTTT. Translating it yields CAWGQGARDTQYF.

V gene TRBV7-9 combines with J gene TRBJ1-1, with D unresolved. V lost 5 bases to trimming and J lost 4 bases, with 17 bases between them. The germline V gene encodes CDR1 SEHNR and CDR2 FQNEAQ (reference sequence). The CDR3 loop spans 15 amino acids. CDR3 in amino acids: CASSPLAGVGTEAFF. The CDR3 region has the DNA TGTGCCAGCAGCCCACTGGCCGGGGTTGGCACTGAAGCTTTCTTT. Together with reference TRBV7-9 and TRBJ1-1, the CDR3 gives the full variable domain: DTGVSQNPRHKITKRGQNVTFRCDPISEHNRLYWYRQTLGQGPEFLTYFQNEAQLEKSRLLSDRFSAERPKGSFSTLEIQRTEQGDSAMYLCASSPLAGVGTEAFFGQGTRLTVV.